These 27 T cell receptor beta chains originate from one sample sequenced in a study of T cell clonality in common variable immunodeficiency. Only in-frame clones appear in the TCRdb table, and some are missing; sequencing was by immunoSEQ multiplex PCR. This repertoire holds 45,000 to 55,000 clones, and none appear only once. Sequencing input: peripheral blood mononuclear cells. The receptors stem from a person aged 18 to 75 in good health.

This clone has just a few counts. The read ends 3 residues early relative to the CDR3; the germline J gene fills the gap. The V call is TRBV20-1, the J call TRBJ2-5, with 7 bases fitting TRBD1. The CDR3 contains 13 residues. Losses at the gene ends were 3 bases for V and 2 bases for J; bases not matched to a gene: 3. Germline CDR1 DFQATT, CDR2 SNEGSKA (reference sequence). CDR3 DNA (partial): TGCAGTGCTAGCAGGGGGTTTCAAGAGACC. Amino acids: CSASRGFQET. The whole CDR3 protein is CSASRGFQETQYF.

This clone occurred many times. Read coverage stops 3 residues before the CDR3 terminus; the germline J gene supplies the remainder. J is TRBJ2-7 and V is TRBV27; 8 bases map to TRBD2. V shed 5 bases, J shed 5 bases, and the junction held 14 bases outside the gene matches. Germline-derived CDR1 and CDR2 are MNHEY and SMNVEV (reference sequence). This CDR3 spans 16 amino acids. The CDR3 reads CASSPESGSLTHEQYF. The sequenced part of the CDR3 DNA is TGTGCCAGCAGTCCGGAAAGCGGGAGCCTTACCCACGAG.

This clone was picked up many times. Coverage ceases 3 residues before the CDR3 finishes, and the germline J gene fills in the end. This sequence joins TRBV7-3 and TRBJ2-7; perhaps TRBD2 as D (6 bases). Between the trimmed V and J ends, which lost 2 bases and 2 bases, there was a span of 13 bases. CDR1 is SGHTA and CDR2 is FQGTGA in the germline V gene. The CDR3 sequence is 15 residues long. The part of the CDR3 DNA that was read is TGTGCCAGCAGCTTAGGAAGCGGGCCAACCTACGAG. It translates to CASSLGSGPTYE. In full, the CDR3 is CASSLGSGPTYEQYF.

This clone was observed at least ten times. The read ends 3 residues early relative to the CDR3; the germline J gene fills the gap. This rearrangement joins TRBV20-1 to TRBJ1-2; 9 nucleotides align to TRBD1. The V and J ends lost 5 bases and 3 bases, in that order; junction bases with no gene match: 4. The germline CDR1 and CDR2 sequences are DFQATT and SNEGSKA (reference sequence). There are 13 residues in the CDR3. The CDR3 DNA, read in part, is TGCAGTGCTCCGGGACAGGGACACTATGGC. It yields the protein CSAPGQGHYG. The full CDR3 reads CSAPGQGHYGYTF.

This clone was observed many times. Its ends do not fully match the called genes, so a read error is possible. CDR3 DNA, as far as it was read: TGCGCCAGCAGCCAAGAAAGTTGGCCGGGCTATGGC. This translates into CASSQESWPGYG. The CDR3 reads in full as CASSQESWPGYGYTF. The chain has TRBV4-2 and TRBJ1-2; D not resolved. Read data end 3 residues before the CDR3 end; the end is taken from the germline J gene. CDR1 is LGHNA and CDR2 is YNFKEQ in the germline V gene. The CDR3 is 15 residues long.

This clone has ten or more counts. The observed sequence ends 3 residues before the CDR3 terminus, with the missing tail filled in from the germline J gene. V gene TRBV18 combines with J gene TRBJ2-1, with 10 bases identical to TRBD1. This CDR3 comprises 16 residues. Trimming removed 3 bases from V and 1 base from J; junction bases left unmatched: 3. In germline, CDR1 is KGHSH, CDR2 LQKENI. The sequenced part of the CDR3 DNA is TGTGCCAGCTCACCGGGGGGACAGGGGTCCTACAATGAG. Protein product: CASSPGGQGSYNE. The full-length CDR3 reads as CASSPGGQGSYNEQFF.

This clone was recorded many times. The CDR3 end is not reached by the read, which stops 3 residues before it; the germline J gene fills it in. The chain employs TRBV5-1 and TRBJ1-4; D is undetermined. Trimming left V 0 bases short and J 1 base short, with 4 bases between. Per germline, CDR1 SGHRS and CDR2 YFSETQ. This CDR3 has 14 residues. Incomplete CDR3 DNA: TGCGCCAGCAGCTTGGCAGGAACTAATGAAAAA. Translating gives CASSLAGTNEK. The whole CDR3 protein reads CASSLAGTNEKLFF.

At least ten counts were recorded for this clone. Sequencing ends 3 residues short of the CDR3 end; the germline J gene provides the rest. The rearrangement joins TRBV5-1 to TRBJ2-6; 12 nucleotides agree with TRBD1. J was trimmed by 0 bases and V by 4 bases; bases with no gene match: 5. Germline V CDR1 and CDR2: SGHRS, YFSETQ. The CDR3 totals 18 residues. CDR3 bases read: TGCGCCAGCAGCGGGGGACAGGGGGCTTACTCTGGGGCCAACGTC. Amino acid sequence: CASSGGQGAYSGANV. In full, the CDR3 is CASSGGQGAYSGANVLTF.

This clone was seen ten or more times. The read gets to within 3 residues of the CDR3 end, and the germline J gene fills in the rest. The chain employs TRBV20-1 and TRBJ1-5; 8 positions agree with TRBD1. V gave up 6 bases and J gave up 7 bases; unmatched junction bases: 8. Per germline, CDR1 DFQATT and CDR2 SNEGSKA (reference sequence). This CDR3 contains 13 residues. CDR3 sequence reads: CSAGGQGEQPQHF. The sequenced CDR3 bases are TGCAGTGCAGGTGGACAGGGAGAACAGCCC.

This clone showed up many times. The DNA read from the CDR3 is TGTGCCAGCAGCTTAGAGGCGGCCGGAAACACC. Translating it yields CASSLEAAGNT. The entire CDR3 protein is CASSLEAAGNTIYF. The V call is TRBV7-9, the J call TRBJ1-3; D is undetermined. Sequencing ends 3 residues short of the CDR3 end; the germline J gene provides the rest. Germline CDR1 reads SEHNR; CDR2 reads FQNEAQ (reference sequence). This CDR3 spans 14 amino acids. Trimming cost V 1 base and J 4 bases, with 8 bases left between them.

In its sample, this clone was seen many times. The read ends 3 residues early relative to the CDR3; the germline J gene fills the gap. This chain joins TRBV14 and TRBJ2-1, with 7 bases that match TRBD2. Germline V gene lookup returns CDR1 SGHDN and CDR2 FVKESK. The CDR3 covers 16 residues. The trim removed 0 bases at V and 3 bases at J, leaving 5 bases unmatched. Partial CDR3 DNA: TGTGCCAGCAGCCAAGATTCTAGCGGCAACTACAATGAG. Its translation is CASSQDSSGNYNE. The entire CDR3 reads CASSQDSSGNYNEQFF.

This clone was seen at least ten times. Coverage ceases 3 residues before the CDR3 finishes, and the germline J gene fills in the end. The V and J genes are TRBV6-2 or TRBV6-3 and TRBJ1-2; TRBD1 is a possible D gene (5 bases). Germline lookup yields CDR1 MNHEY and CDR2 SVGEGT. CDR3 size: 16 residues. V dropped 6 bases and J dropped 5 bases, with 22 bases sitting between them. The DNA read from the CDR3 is TGTGCCAGCAGACCCACCGGGACCGGGGGTTGGTATGGC. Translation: CASRPTGTGGWYG. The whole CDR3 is CASRPTGTGGWYGYTF.

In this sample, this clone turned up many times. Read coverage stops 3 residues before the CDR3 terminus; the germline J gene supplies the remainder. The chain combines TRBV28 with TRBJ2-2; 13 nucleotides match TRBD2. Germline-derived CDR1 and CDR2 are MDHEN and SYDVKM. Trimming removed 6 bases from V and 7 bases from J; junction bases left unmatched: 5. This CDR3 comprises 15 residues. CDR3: CASSTTSGRIGELFF. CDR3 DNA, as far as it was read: TGTGCCAGCAGCACGACTAGCGGGAGGATCGGGGAG.

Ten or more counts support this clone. The CDR3 region is CATSRLAGKSTDTQYF. CDR3 DNA (partial): TGTGCCACCAGCAGACTAGCGGGAAAGAGCACAGATACG. This rearrangement joins TRBV15 to TRBJ2-3, with 9 bases aligning to TRBD2. The read ends 3 residues before the CDR3 terminus; that terminus is restored from the germline J gene. Germline CDR1 reads LNHNV; CDR2 reads YYDKDF (reference sequence). V trimming: 2 bases; J trimming: 0 bases; junction bases outside the gene matches: 3. CDR3 length: 16 residues. The whole variable domain, filled in from reference TRBV15 and TRBJ2-3, reads DAMVIQNPRYQVTQFGKPVTLSCSQTLNHNVMYWYQQKSSQAPKLLFHYYDKDFNNEADTPDNFQSRRPNTSFCFLDIRSPGLGDTAMYLCATSRLAGKSTDTQYFGPGTRLTVL.

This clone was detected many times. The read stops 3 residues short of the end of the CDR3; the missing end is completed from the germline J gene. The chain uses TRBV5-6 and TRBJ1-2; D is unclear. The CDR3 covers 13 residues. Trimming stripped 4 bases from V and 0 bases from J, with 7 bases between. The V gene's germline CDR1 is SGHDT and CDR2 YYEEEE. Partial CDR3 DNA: TGTGCCAGCAGCCTAACAGCTAACTATGGC. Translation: CASSLTANYG. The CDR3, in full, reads CASSLTANYGYTF.

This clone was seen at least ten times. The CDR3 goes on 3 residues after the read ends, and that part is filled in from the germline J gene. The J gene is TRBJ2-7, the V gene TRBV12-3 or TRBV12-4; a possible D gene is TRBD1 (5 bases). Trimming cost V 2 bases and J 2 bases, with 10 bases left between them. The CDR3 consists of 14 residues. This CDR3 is CASSLNQGPYEQYF. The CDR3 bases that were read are TGTGCCAGCAGTTTAAACCAGGGTCCCTACGAG.

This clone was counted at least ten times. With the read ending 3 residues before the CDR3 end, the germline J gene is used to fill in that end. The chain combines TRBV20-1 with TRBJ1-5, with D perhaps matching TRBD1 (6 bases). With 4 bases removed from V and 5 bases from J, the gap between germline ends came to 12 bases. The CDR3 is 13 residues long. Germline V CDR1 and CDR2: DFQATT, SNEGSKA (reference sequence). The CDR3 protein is CSAKDSSDQPQHF. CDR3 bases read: TGCAGTGCTAAGGACAGCTCCGATCAGCCC.

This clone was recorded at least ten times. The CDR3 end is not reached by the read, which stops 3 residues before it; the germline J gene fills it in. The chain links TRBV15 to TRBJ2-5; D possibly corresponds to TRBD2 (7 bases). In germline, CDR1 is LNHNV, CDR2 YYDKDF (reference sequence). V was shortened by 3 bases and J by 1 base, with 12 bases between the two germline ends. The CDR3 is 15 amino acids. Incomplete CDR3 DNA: TGTGCCACCAGCAGGCTAGGGGGGGGCCAAGAGACC. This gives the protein CATSRLGGGQET. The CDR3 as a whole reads CATSRLGGGQETQYF.

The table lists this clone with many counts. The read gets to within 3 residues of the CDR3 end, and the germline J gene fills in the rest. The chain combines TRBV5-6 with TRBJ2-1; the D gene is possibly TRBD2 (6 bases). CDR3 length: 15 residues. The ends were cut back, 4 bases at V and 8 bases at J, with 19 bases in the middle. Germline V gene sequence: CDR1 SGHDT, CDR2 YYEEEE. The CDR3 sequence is CASSPGLTRWDEQFF. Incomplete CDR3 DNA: TGTGCCAGCAGCCCGGGACTGACGAGGTGGGATGAG.

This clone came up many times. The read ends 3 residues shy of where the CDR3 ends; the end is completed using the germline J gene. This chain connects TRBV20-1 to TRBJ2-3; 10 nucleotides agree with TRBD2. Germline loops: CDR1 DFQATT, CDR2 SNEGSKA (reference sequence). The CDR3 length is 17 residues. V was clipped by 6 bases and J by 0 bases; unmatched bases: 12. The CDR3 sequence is CSAPGTSVPGSTDTQYF. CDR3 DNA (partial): TGCAGTGCACCCGGGACTAGCGTCCCAGGCAGCACAGATACG.

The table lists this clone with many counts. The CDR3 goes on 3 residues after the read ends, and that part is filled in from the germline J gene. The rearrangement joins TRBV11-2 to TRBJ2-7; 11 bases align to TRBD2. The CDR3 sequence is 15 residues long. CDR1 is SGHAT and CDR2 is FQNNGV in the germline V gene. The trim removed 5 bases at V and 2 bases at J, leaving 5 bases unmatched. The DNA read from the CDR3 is TGTGCCAGCAGCACGGTGACTAGCGGGACCTACGAG. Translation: CASSTVTSGTYE. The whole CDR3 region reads CASSTVTSGTYEQYF. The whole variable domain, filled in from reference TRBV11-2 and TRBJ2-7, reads EAGVAQSPRYKIIEKRQSVAFWCNPISGHATLYWYQQILGQGPKLLIQFQNNGVVDDSQLPKDRFSAERLKGVDSTLKIQPAKLEDSAVYLCASSTVTSGTYEQYFGPGTRLTVT.

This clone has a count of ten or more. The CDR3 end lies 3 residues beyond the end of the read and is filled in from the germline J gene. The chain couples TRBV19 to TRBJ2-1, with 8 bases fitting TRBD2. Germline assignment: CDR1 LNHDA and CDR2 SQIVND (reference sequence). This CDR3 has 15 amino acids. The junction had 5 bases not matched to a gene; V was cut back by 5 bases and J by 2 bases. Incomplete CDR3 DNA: TGTGCCAGTAGTGAGGTAGCGGGACCCTACAATGAG. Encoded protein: CASSEVAGPYNE. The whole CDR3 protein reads CASSEVAGPYNEQFF.

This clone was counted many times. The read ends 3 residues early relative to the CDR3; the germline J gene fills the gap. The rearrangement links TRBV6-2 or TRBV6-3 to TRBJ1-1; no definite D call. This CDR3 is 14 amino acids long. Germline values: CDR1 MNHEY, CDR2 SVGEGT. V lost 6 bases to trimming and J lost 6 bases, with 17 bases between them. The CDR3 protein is CASRDLARSAEAFF. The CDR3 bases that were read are TGTGCCAGCAGAGACTTAGCGAGGAGTGCTGAA.

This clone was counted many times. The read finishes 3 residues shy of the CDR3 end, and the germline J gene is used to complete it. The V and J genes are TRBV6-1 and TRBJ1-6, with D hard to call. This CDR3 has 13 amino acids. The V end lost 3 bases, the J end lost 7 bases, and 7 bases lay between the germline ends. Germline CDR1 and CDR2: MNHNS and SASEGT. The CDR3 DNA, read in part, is TGTGCCAGCAGTGACTACGAGAATTCACCC. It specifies CASSDYENSP. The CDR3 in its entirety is CASSDYENSPLHF.

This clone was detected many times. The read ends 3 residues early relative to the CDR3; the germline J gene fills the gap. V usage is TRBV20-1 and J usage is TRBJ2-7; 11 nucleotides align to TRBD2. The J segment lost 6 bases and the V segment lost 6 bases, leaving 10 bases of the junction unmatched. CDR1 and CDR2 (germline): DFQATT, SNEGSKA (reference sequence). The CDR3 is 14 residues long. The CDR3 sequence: CSAKLAGEWSEQYF. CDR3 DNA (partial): TGCAGTGCCAAACTAGCGGGAGAATGGAGCGAG.

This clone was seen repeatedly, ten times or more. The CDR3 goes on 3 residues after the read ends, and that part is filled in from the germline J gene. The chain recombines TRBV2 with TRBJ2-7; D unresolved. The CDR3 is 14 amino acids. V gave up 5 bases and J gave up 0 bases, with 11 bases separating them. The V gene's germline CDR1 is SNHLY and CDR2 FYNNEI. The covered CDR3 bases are TGTGCCAGCAGTCCCGGGTCGTCCTCCTACGAG. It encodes CASSPGSSSYE. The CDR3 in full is CASSPGSSSYEQYF.

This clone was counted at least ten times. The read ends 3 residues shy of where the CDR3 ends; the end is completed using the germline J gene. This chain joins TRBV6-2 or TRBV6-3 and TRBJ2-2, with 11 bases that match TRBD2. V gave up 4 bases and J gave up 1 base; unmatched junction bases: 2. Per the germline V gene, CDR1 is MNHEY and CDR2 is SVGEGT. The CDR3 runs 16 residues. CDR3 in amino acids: CASSLAGGVNTGELFF. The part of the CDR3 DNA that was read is TGTGCCAGCAGTTTAGCGGGAGGGGTGAACACCGGGGAG.